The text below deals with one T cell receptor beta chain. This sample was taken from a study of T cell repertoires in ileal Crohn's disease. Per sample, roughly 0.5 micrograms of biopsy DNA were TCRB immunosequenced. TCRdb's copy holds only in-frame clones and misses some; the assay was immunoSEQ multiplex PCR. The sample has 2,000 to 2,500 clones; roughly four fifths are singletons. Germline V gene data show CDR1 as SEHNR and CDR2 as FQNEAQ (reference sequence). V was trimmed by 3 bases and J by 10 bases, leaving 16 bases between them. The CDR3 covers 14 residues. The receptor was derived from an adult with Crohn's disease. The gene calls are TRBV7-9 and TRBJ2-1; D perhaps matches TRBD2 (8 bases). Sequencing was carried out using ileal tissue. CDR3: CASSFRQGGREQFF. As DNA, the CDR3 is TGTGCCAGCAGCTTCCGACAGGGCGGGAGGGAGCAGTTCTTC.